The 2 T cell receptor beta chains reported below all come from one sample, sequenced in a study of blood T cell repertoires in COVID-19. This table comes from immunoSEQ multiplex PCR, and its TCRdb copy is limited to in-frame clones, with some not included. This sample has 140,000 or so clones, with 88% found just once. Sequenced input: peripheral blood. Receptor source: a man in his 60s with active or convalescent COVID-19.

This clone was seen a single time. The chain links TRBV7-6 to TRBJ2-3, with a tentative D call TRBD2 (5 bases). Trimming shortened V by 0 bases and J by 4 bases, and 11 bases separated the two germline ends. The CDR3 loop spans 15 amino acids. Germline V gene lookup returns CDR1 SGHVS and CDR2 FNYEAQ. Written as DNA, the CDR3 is TGTGCCAGCAGCTTAGCTCCGGAAGCGGCAGATACGCAGTATTTT. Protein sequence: CASSLAPEAADTQYF.

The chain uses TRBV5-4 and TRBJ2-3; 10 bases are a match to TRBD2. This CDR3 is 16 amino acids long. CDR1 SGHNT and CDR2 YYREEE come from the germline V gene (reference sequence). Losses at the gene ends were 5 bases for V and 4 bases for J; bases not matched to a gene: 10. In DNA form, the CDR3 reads TGTGCCAGCAGTTATACTAGCGGGATCGTCCCAGATACGCAGTATTTT. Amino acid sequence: CASSYTSGIVPDTQYF.